These 28 T cell receptor beta chains were all obtained from the same sample, sequenced in a study of shared clonotypes between healthy human individuals. Method: immunoSEQ multiplex PCR; TCRdb's copy keeps in-frame clones and lacks some. The table has 2 million or so clones, 95% seen once. The specimen was naive CD4+ T cells sorted from blood. Subset: CD45RA+ positively selected. These receptors were collected from a man aged 18 to 29 in good health.

The chain carries TRBV7-2 and TRBJ2-1, with 14 bases that match TRBD2. The CDR3 extends over 16 amino acids. V gave up 5 bases and J gave up 9 bases; unmatched junction bases: 9. Germline V gene lookup returns CDR1 SGHTA and CDR2 FQGNSA. CDR3 sequence: CASSPRGLAGVVEQFF. The CDR3 DNA is TGTGCCAGCAGCCCACGGGGACTAGCGGGAGTTGTTGAGCAGTTCTTC.

V is TRBV14 and J is TRBJ1-5, with a possible D match to TRBD1 (5 bases). CDR3 size: 13 residues. Germline V gene data show CDR1 as SGHDN and CDR2 as FVKESK. The V end was cut by 0 bases, the J end by 10 bases, with 10 bases between. The CDR3 protein is CASSQDWTSPQHF. The CDR3 region has the DNA TGTGCCAGCAGCCAAGATTGGACATCACCCCAGCATTTT. Filled out from reference TRBV14 and TRBJ1-5, the complete variable domain reads EAGVTQFPSHSVIEKGQTVTLRCDPISGHDNLYWYRRVMGKEIKFLLHFVKESKQDESGMPNNRFLAERTGGTYSTLKVQPAELEDSGVYFCASSQDWTSPQHFGDGTRLSIL.

The chain joins TRBV10-3 to TRBJ2-7, with 9 bases aligning to TRBD2. The CDR3 consists of 14 residues. Germline values: CDR1 ENHRY, CDR2 SYGVKD. Trimming at V came to 3 bases and at J to 6 bases, leaving 6 bases not matched to a gene. The CDR3, as DNA: TGTGCCATCAGTGAAGCCGGGACTAGCACCGAGCAGTACTTC. Amino acids: CAISEAGTSTEQYF.

This clone has only a few counts. The chain employs TRBV7-3 and TRBJ2-1, with 12 bases aligning to TRBD2. CDR3 length: 14 residues. V gave up 5 bases and J gave up 6 bases; unmatched junction bases: 2. The germline gives CDR1 SGHTA, CDR2 FQGTGA. The CDR3 loop is CASSPSGGANEQFF. In nucleotides, the CDR3 is TGTGCCAGCAGCCCTAGCGGGGGGGCCAATGAGCAGTTCTTC.

Details on this clone: This sample includes further DNA sequences coding for the same CDR3. J is TRBJ1-2 and V is TRBV5-1, with D perhaps matching TRBD1 (6 bases). Deletions cut 0 bases from V and 6 bases from J, with 9 bases between. The CDR3 spans 13 residues. From germline, CDR1 is SGHRS and CDR2 YFSETQ. CDR3 protein: CASSLGTVNGYTF. The CDR3 DNA is TGCGCCAGCAGCTTGGGGACAGTGAATGGCTACACCTTC.

V gene TRBV5-8 combines with J gene TRBJ1-6; 7 bases are shared with TRBD1. V dropped 0 bases and J dropped 6; count of bases not matched to a gene: 3. Germline CDR1 is SGHTS and CDR2 is YDEGEE. The CDR3 contains 15 residues. The CDR3 nucleotides are TGTGCCAGCAGCTTGGGTGGGACAGCTAATTCACCCCTCCACTTT. It translates to CASSLGGTANSPLHF.

The V gene is TRBV5-4, the J gene TRBJ2-5; 8 bases are shared with TRBD1. Per germline, CDR1 SGHNT and CDR2 YYREEE (reference sequence). Trimming removed 3 bases from V and 5 bases from J; junction bases left unmatched: 9. The CDR3 consists of 15 residues. The CDR3 spells CASSSTTGEYETQYF. The CDR3 DNA is TGTGCCAGCAGCTCGACGACAGGGGAGTACGAGACCCAGTACTTC.

The V call is TRBV4-1, the J call TRBJ2-4; 11 bases agree with TRBD1. This CDR3 region has 15 residues. V was clipped by 2 bases and J by 6 bases; unmatched bases: 3. CDR1 and CDR2 (germline): MGHRA, YSYEKL. CDR3 nucleotide sequence: TGCGCCAGCAGCCAACCTGGGACAGGGGGAAACATTCAGTACTTC. It encodes CASSQPGTGGNIQYF.

A single count supports this clone. The V call is TRBV19, the J call TRBJ1-1, with a possible D match to TRBD1 (6 bases). There are 15 residues in the CDR3. Germline CDR1 reads LNHDA; CDR2 reads SQIVND (reference sequence). Trimming took off 4 bases at V and 4 bases at J, with 16 bases between the two ends. In DNA, the CDR3 is TGTGCCAGTAGTACCACTACAGGGTATGCCACTGAAGCTTTCTTT. Translated: CASSTTTGYATEAFF.

This CDR3 is CASSLALTGLDSPLHF. The CDR3 DNA sequence: TGTGCCAGCAGCTTAGCCCTGACAGGGTTGGATTCACCCCTCCACTTT. The chain employs TRBV7-9 and TRBJ1-6, with 7 bases that match TRBD1. Germline trimming cut 0 bases from V and 8 bases from J; bases unmatched to any gene: 7. Germline V gene lookup returns CDR1 SEHNR and CDR2 FQNEAQ (reference sequence). The CDR3 is 16 amino acids.

The chain is built from TRBV27 and TRBJ2-2; D not certain. V was cut by 5 bases and J by 2 bases, with 9 bases left in between. Germline CDR1 MNHEY, CDR2 SMNVEV (reference sequence). This CDR3 is built from 14 residues. As DNA, the CDR3 is TGTGCCAGCAGTCCGCCCCCAAACACCGGGGAGCTGTTTTTT. This encodes CASSPPPNTGELFF.

In this sample, this clone turned up a few times. This chain connects TRBV6-1 to TRBJ2-5, with D perhaps TRBD2 (6 bases). V lost 6 bases and J 4 bases, leaving 15 bases between the germline ends. The CDR3 is 14 residues long. Germline loops: CDR1 MNHNS, CDR2 SASEGT. The CDR3 DNA reads as TGTGCCAGCAGATTCAGCGGGCCGGCAGAGACCCAGTACTTC. As protein: CASRFSGPAETQYF.

The chain uses TRBV19 and TRBJ2-4; 10 positions match TRBD2. The junction had 21 bases not matched to a gene; V was cut back by 6 bases and J by 1 base. The CDR3 sequence is 21 residues long. Germline CDR1 LNHDA, CDR2 SQIVND (reference sequence). CDR3 sequence: CASSHPTLAGVSKVAKNIQYF. As DNA, the CDR3 is TGTGCCAGTAGCCACCCCACGCTAGCGGGAGTTTCTAAGGTCGCCAAAAACATTCAGTACTTC.

The genes are TRBV6-6 and TRBJ1-5, with a possible D match to TRBD1 (6 bases). The CDR3 spans 15 residues. Germline loops: CDR1 MNHNY, CDR2 SVGAGI (reference sequence). Trimming removed 0 bases at V and 7 bases at J, with 13 bases between. The CDR3 sequence is CASSYSWGAGQPQHF. CDR3 coding DNA: TGTGCCAGCAGTTACTCCTGGGGGGCTGGGCAGCCCCAGCATTTT.

This clone was detected only once. This chain uses TRBV6-5 with TRBJ2-7, with D possibly TRBD2 on 5 matching bases. Trimming left V 5 bases short and J 3 bases short, with 11 bases between. The CDR3 extends over 13 amino acids. Germline CDR1 reads MNHEY; CDR2 reads SVGAGI. CDR3 nucleotides: TGTGCCAGCAGTGACTATGAAGGCTACGAGCAGTACTTC. This encodes CASSDYEGYEQYF.

The chain recombines TRBV5-1 with TRBJ2-2; tentative D call: TRBD2 (5 bases). The CDR3 sequence is 16 residues long. In germline, CDR1 is SGHRS, CDR2 YFSETQ. Trimming took 3 bases from V and 0 from J, leaving 12 bases between them. The DNA for the CDR3 is TGCGCCAGCAGCTCTTCTCGGGATACGAACACCGGGGAGCTGTTTTTT. Protein: CASSSSRDTNTGELFF.

This chain joins TRBV19 and TRBJ2-1, with D uncertain. V gave up 6 bases and J gave up 1 base, with 10 bases separating them. The germline V gene encodes CDR1 LNHDA and CDR2 SQIVND (reference sequence). The CDR3 totals 14 residues. The CDR3 nucleotides read TGTGCCAGTAGCGGCGACCCTTCCTACAATGAGCAGTTCTTC. Protein sequence: CASSGDPSYNEQFF. The full variable domain, in which reference TRBV19 and TRBJ2-1 provide the parts outside the CDR3, is DGGITQSPKYLFRKEGQNVTLSCEQNLNHDAMYWYRQDPGQGLRLIYYSQIVNDFQKGDIAEGYSVSREKKESFPLTVTSAQKNPTAFYLCASSGDPSYNEQFFGPGTRLTVL.

CDR3 region: CATSPGGENNEQFF. For the CDR3, the DNA is TGTGCCACTAGCCCTGGAGGGGAAAACAATGAGCAGTTCTTC. The chain joins TRBV9 to TRBJ2-1; perhaps TRBD2 as D (6 bases). V was cut by 9 bases and J by 5 bases, with 18 bases left in between. Germline values: CDR1 SGDLS, CDR2 YYNGEE. The CDR3 extends over 14 amino acids.

The J gene is TRBJ2-3, the V gene TRBV27; either TRBD1 or TRBD2 may fit D (6 bases each). Trimming shortened V by 7 bases and J by 2 bases, and 16 bases separated the two germline ends. The CDR3 contains 15 residues. Germline V gene data show CDR1 as MNHEY and CDR2 as SMNVEV (reference sequence). The CDR3 DNA is TGTGCCAGCACCCTTTCGGGGGCGTACACAGATACGCAGTATTTT. Translated: CASTLSGAYTDTQYF.

The V call is TRBV10-1, the J call TRBJ2-2; the D call may be TRBD1 or TRBD2 (6 bases each). CDR3 length: 14 residues. Germline CDR1 is WNHNN and CDR2 is SYGVQD (reference sequence). V lost 6 bases, J lost 5 bases, and 13 bases lay in between. CDR3 nucleotide sequence: TGCGCCAGCAGCGGGGGCCTGAGGACCGGGGAGCTGTTTTTT. This encodes CASSGGLRTGELFF.

The CDR3 DNA follows: TGTGCCAGCAGTCGAAGACGGGGGGACGGAGAGACCCAGTACTTC. Translation gives CASSRRRGDGETQYF. This sequence joins TRBV28 and TRBJ2-5; TRBD2 agrees at 7 bases. V lost 5 bases and J lost 4; bases outside the gene matches: 10. CDR3 size: 15 residues. In germline, CDR1 is MDHEN, CDR2 SYDVKM.

The V gene is TRBV28, the J gene TRBJ2-5, with TRBD2 identical over 7 bases. The CDR3 totals 14 residues. The germline gives CDR1 MDHEN, CDR2 SYDVKM. Germline trimming cut 3 bases from V and 1 base from J; bases unmatched to any gene: 2. The CDR3: CASSLGRVQETQYF. The CDR3 DNA sequence: TGTGCCAGCAGTTTGGGGAGGGTCCAAGAGACCCAGTACTTC.

The rearrangement links TRBV6-5 to TRBJ2-5; 11 bases line up with TRBD2. The CDR3 covers 15 residues. Germline CDR1 reads MNHEY; CDR2 reads SVGAGI. The V segment lost 0 bases and the J segment 5 bases; nucleotides outside the gene matches: 2. This chain's CDR3 is CASSYSLAGVETQYF. The CDR3 DNA follows: TGTGCCAGCAGTTACTCACTAGCGGGAGTGGAGACCCAGTACTTC.

The rearrangement uses TRBV6-5 and TRBJ1-2; 7 bases map to TRBD1. V shed 2 bases, J shed 5 bases, and the junction held 5 bases outside the gene matches. The CDR3 has 14 amino acids. The V gene's germline CDR1 is MNHEY and CDR2 SVGAGI. The CDR3 bases are TGTGCCAGCAGTTACGACAGGGATGGGTATGGCTACACCTTC. The encoded protein is CASSYDRDGYGYTF.

The chain uses TRBV18 and TRBJ2-1; D possibly uses TRBD1 or TRBD2 (5 bases each). V shed 4 bases and J shed 7 bases, with 17 bases lying between them. Germline loops: CDR1 KGHSH, CDR2 LQKENI. This CDR3 region has 15 residues. CDR3 in DNA: TGTGCCAGCTCACGAGGGGCTACAACGGGGAATGAGCAGTTCTTC. Amino acids: CASSRGATTGNEQFF.

The chain couples TRBV30 to TRBJ1-1; possibly TRBD1 for D (5 bases). This CDR3 has 13 amino acids. The V end lost 5 bases, the J end lost 11 bases, and 21 bases lay between the germline ends. Germline-derived CDR1 and CDR2 are GTSNPN and SVGIG (reference sequence). CDR3 DNA: TGTGCCTGGGGGCGTAGTCGGGACTTGTATGCTTTCTTT. Residues: CAWGRSRDLYAFF.

In the case of this clone: Additional DNA sequences in this sample encode the identical CDR3. The CDR3 region has the DNA TGTGCCAGCAGCTCAGACTCCTACGAGCAGTACTTC. This translates into CASSSDSYEQYF. This chain links TRBV2 with TRBJ2-7; D gene unclear. Per the germline V gene, CDR1 is SNHLY and CDR2 is FYNNEI. The ends were cut back, 6 bases at V and 0 bases at J, with 6 bases in the middle. The CDR3 extends over 12 amino acids. Full variable domain (rest looked up from reference TRBV2 and TRBJ2-7): EPEVTQTPSHQVTQMGQEVILRCVPISNHLYFYWYRQILGQKVEFLVSFYNNEISEKSEIFDDQFSVERPDGSNFTLKIRSTKLEDSAMYFCASSSDSYEQYFGPGTRLTVT.

The chain carries TRBV9 and TRBJ1-4; D is unresolved. Trimming left V 0 bases short and J 4 bases short, with 10 bases between. Germline V gene sequence: CDR1 SGDLS, CDR2 YYNGEE. This CDR3 is built from 15 residues. The CDR3 DNA reads TGTGCCAGCAGCGTAGGACCGTATGATAATGAAAAACTGTTTTTT. Amino acids: CASSVGPYDNEKLFF. Looking up the rest from reference TRBV9 and TRBJ1-4 gives the full variable domain: DSGVTQTPKHLITATGQRVTLRCSPRSGDLSVYWYQQSLDQGLQFLIQYYNGEERAKGNILERFSAQQFPDLHSELNLSSLELGDSALYFCASSVGPYDNEKLFFGSGTQLSVL.